Listed below are T cell receptor beta chains from one sample, sequenced in a study of blood T cell repertoires in COVID-19. The repertoire was sequenced with immunoSEQ multiplex PCR; TCRdb's copy has only in-frame clones and lacks some. The sample has about 260,000 clones, roughly 84% seen once. The sample taken for sequencing was peripheral blood. The receptors derive from a man between 60 and 70 years old with acute or convalescent COVID-19. Each CDR3 is given with its conserved first and last residue. A D gene is named only where the DNA matches it firmly. Where a row states a size, it is once, few, many or the class of an expanded clone; other rows omit it.

clone size: .
J gene: TRBJ1-2
V gene: TRBV2
D gene: .
CDR3 DNA: TGTGCCAGCATCTCAAATGGGGCAGGGCATGGCTACACCTTC
CDR3 protein: CASISNGAGHGYTF

clone size: .
J gene: TRBJ2-3
V gene: TRBV18
D gene: TRBD2
CDR3 DNA: TGTGCCAGCTCACCCCCGGGACTAGCGGGACCAGATACGCAGTATTTT
CDR3 protein: CASSPPGLAGPDTQYF

clone size: .
J gene: TRBJ2-3
V gene: TRBV6-5
D gene: .
CDR3 DNA: TGTGCCAGCAGTAGCCCGACAGATACGCAGTATTTT
CDR3 protein: CASSSPTDTQYF

clone size: .
J gene: TRBJ1-5
V gene: TRBV19
D gene: TRBD1
CDR3 DNA: TGTGCCAGTAGTACGACAGGGGGCAATCAGCCCCAGCATTTT
CDR3 protein: CASSTTGGNQPQHF

clone size: .
J gene: TRBJ1-1
V gene: TRBV25-1
D gene: .
CDR3 DNA: TGTGCCAGCAAAGGGGTAGGGAACACTGAAGCTTTCTTT
CDR3 protein: CASKGVGNTEAFF

clone size: .
J gene: TRBJ2-3
V gene: TRBV10-3
D gene: TRBD2
CDR3 DNA: TGTGCCATCAGACTACATAGCGGGGGGGCAGATACGCAGTATTTT
CDR3 protein: CAIRLHSGGADTQYF

clone size: .
J gene: TRBJ1-6
V gene: TRBV9
D gene: .
CDR3 DNA: TGTGCCAGCAGCGTAGGCTACCAAGCCGGTAATTCACCCCTCCACTTT
CDR3 protein: CASSVGYQAGNSPLHF

clone size: once
J gene: TRBJ2-3
V gene: TRBV20-1
D gene: .
CDR3 DNA: TGCAGTGCTAGTTCGAACATCCGAGAGGCAGATACGCAGTATTTT
CDR3 protein: CSASSNIREADTQYF

clone size: .
J gene: TRBJ2-7
V gene: TRBV18
D gene: .
CDR3 DNA: TGTGCCAGCTCACCAAGGCAGGGGGGCTACGAGCAGTACTTC
CDR3 protein: CASSPRQGGYEQYF

clone size: .
J gene: TRBJ1-2
V gene: TRBV5-1
D gene: .
CDR3 DNA: TGCGCCAGCAGGTCCGTTAACTATGGCTACACCTTC
CDR3 protein: CASRSVNYGYTF

clone size: few
J gene: TRBJ1-5
V gene: TRBV28
D gene: .
CDR3 DNA: TGTGCCAGCAGGGGGACTGTTCAGTCCCCCCAGCATTTT
CDR3 protein: CASRGTVQSPQHF

clone size: .
J gene: TRBJ2-6
V gene: TRBV19
D gene: .
CDR3 DNA: TGTGCCAGTAGTATAGATAGGAAGGGGAGGTTGACTGGGGCCAACGTCCTGACTTTC
CDR3 protein: CASSIDRKGRLTGANVLTF

clone size: .
J gene: TRBJ2-7
V gene: TRBV11-2
D gene: .
CDR3 DNA: TGTGCCAGCAGCTTTGGGGCAGGGGTTTCCTACGAGCAGTACTTC
CDR3 protein: CASSFGAGVSYEQYF

clone size: .
J gene: TRBJ1-1
V gene: TRBV7-2
D gene: .
CDR3 DNA: TGTGCCAGCAGCTCCCAGGAGAACACTGAAGCTTTCTTT
CDR3 protein: CASSSQENTEAFF

clone size: .
J gene: TRBJ2-2
V gene: TRBV6-5
D gene: TRBD1
CDR3 DNA: TGTGCCAGCAGGGGACAGCCCACCGGGGAGCTGTTTTTT
CDR3 protein: CASRGQPTGELFF

clone size: few
J gene: TRBJ2-3
V gene: TRBV5-6
D gene: .
CDR3 DNA: TGTGCCAGCAGCAAATACGCCCTAGCAGATACGCAGTATTTT
CDR3 protein: CASSKYALADTQYF

clone size: .
J gene: TRBJ1-1
V gene: TRBV10-3
D gene: .
CDR3 DNA: TGTGCCACCAGGGCCCTGGCTGAAGCTTTCTTT
CDR3 protein: CATRALAEAFF